This T cell receptor beta chain was profiled in a study of cytomegalovirus exposure and HLA in healthy donors. Points on this clone: No antigen is known for it.

A multiplex PCR was run with 60 Vbeta primers and 13 Jbeta primers. The repertoire was sequenced with immunoSEQ multiplex PCR; TCRdb's copy has only in-frame clones and lacks some. The top ten hold about 3% of the sample, which has 100,000 to 150,000 clones, roughly 17% seen once. J gave up 4 bases and V 1 base, and 1 base lay outside the gene matches. This CDR3 has 14 amino acids. Per germline, CDR1 MNHEY and CDR2 SVGAGI. General observations from the study: The dataset shows that most TCR sequences were rare, while some public TCRs occurred in many donors.

Sequencing used PBMCs. The sequence was obtained from a female donor in good health and CMV-seropositive. The chain recombines TRBV6-5 with TRBJ2-5, with 9 bases fitting TRBD1. The CDR3 DNA reads TGTGCCAGCAGTTACTACAGGGGGCGAGAGACCCAGTACTTC. Translation gives CASSYYRGRETQYF.